This T cell receptor (beta chain) appears in the sequencing data of a study of ipilimumab plus nivolumab after autologous stem cell transplantation. Study findings and constraints: The authors say TCR, Treg and microbiome findings warrant further study.

Note on this clone: Its antigen is as yet unknown.

The CDR3 extends over 14 amino acids. Trimming shortened V by 3 bases and J by 1 base, and 9 bases separated the two germline ends. CDR1 SEHNR and CDR2 FQNEAQ come from the germline V gene (reference sequence). The table came from immunoSEQ multiplex PCR; TCRdb's copy has only in-frame clones and leaves some out. The table lists around 12,000 clones, 75% of them singletons. The source of this sequence is a male donor with multiple myeloma. Sequencing used PBMCs, obtained in a trial of ipilimumab plus nivolumab as post-transplant consolidation. The V gene is TRBV7-9, the J gene TRBJ2-5; no clear D. This CDR3 reads CASSFFNTQETQYF. The CDR3 DNA reads TGTGCCAGCAGCTTTTTTAACACCCAAGAGACCCAGTACTTC.